One and the same sample provided the 18 T cell receptor beta chains below, sequenced in a study of blood T cell repertoires in COVID-19. Assay: immunoSEQ multiplex PCR; the TCRdb copy retains only in-frame clones and omits some. Among around 64,000 clones listed, about 90% were seen once. The specimen sequenced was peripheral blood. Receptors originate from a man older than 75 in a cohort sampled during active COVID-19.

This chain joins TRBV3-1 (or the pseudogene TRBV3-2) and TRBJ1-1, with TRBD1 identical over 7 bases. J gave up 3 bases and V 2 bases, and 3 bases lay outside the gene matches. CDR1 LGHDT and CDR2 YNNKEL come from the germline V gene (reference sequence). The CDR3 covers 14 residues. CDR3 nucleotides: TGTGCCAGCAGCCAACCGGGACAGTACACTGAAGCTTTCTTT. Translation gives CASSQPGQYTEAFF.

This chain joins TRBV7-8 and TRBJ1-2; tentative D call: TRBD1 (5 bases). In germline, CDR1 is SGHVS, CDR2 FQNEAQ. V lost 1 base and J lost 8, with 14 bases in between. The CDR3 runs to 14 residues. The CDR3 coding sequence is TGTGCCAGCAGCTTAGTTGACCAGGGATGGGGCTACACCTTC. Protein: CASSLVDQGWGYTF.

V is TRBV3-1 (or the pseudogene TRBV3-2) and J is TRBJ2-1, with TRBD2 identical over 16 bases. The CDR3 contains 17 residues. Germline-derived CDR1 and CDR2 are LGHDT and YNNKEL (reference sequence). V gave up 5 bases and J gave up 9 bases; unmatched junction bases: 10. CDR3 region: CASSAGTSGRAAGEQFF. CDR3 nucleotide sequence: TGTGCCAGCAGCGCCGGGACTAGCGGGAGGGCCGCCGGTGAGCAGTTCTTC.

This chain links TRBV27 with TRBJ1-1; D unresolved. The CDR3 sequence is 13 residues long. Between the trimmed V and J ends, which lost 4 bases and 0 bases, there was a span of 6 bases. Germline V gives CDR1 MNHEY, CDR2 SMNVEV (reference sequence). The CDR3 nucleotides are TGTGCCAGCAGTTACGGGATGAACACTGAAGCTTTCTTT. It encodes CASSYGMNTEAFF.

V usage is TRBV19 and J usage is TRBJ2-6, with 7 bases aligning to TRBD1. This CDR3 has 21 amino acids. The ends lost 5 bases at V and 0 bases at J; junction bases unmatched: 19. CDR1 is LNHDA and CDR2 is SQIVND in the germline V gene (reference sequence). CDR3 amino acids: CASSPRPSNRGYSSGANVLTF. CDR3 bases: TGTGCCAGTAGTCCCCGGCCGTCAAACAGGGGTTATAGCTCTGGGGCCAACGTCCTGACTTTC.

The chain links TRBV6-1 to TRBJ2-1; 10 bases map to TRBD2. This CDR3 is built from 17 residues. J lost 7 bases, V lost 1 base, and 10 bases had no gene match. Germline CDR1 and CDR2: MNHNS and SASEGT. CDR3 nucleotide sequence: TGTGCCAGCAGTGAAGAAAAGCTAGCGGGAGTTCGGAATGAGCAGTTCTTC. Translation: CASSEEKLAGVRNEQFF.

The J gene is TRBJ2-7, the V gene TRBV30; tentative D call: TRBD2 (6 bases). Germline V lookup: CDR1 GTSNPN, CDR2 SVGIG (reference sequence). Trimming left V 1 base short and J 0 bases short, with 13 bases between. This CDR3 comprises 15 residues. CDR3 sequence (DNA): TGTGCCTGGAGTGGCGGGACTGGGGGCTCCTACGAGCAGTACTTC. Amino acid sequence: CAWSGGTGGSYEQYF. Full variable domain (missing parts from reference TRBV30 and TRBJ2-7): SQTIHQWPATLVQPVGSPLSLECTVEGTSNPNLYWYRQAAGRGLQLLFYSVGIGQISSEVPQNLSASRPQDRQFILSSKKLLLSDSGFYLCAWSGGTGGSYEQYFGPGTRLTVT.

The chain's CDR3 is CASRRLAGNYNEQFF. The CDR3 DNA sequence: TGTGCCAGCAGAAGACTAGCGGGGAACTACAATGAGCAGTTCTTC. The chain recombines TRBV6-5 with TRBJ2-1; 11 positions match TRBD2. Unmatched junction bases numbered 4, after V lost 6 bases and J lost 3 bases. Germline CDR1 and CDR2: MNHEY and SVGAGI. The CDR3 runs 15 residues.

V usage is TRBV5-1 and J usage is TRBJ2-4, with 12 nucleotides matching TRBD1. The J segment lost 2 bases and the V segment lost 4 bases, leaving 10 bases of the junction unmatched. The CDR3 is 18 residues long. Germline-derived CDR1 and CDR2 are SGHRS and YFSETQ. Written as DNA, the CDR3 is TGCGCCAGCAGCCTGGGGATGGGACAGGGGGCTACCAAAAACATTCAGTACTTC. It is translated as CASSLGMGQGATKNIQYF. The whole variable domain, remainder taken from reference TRBV5-1 and TRBJ2-4, is KAGVTQTPRYLIKTRGQQVTLSCSPISGHRSVSWYQQTPGQGLQFLFEYFSETQRNKGNFPGRFSGRQFSNSRSEMNVSTLELGDSALYLCASSLGMGQGATKNIQYFGAGTRLSVL.

This chain joins TRBV19 and TRBJ1-4, with D possibly matching TRBD1 (5 bases). The V gene lost 5 bases and the J gene lost 5 bases, with 15 bases spanning the gap. Looked up from germline, CDR1 is LNHDA and CDR2 is SQIVND (reference sequence). CDR3 size: 15 residues. The CDR3 sequence: CASSLPGLVNEKLFF. DNA of the CDR3: TGTGCCAGTAGTTTACCGGGACTGGTGAATGAAAAACTGTTTTTT.

This clone is a singleton in its sample. The J gene is TRBJ1-2, the V gene TRBV18; 8 positions match TRBD1. Trimming removed 3 bases from V and 7 bases from J; junction bases left unmatched: 7. The CDR3 has 14 residues. CDR1 KGHSH and CDR2 LQKENI come from the germline V gene. CDR3 DNA: TGTGCCAGCTCACCGGGTCAGGGGGCGGCTGGCTACACCTTC. Translation: CASSPGQGAAGYTF. The whole variable domain, filled in from reference TRBV18 and TRBJ1-2, reads NAGVMQNPRHLVRRRGQEARLRCSPMKGHSHVYWYRQLPEEGLKFMVYLQKENIIDESGMPKERFSAEFPKEGPSILRIQQVVRGDSAAYFCASSPGQGAAGYTFGSGTRLTVV.

The chain recombines TRBV7-9 with TRBJ1-1; D call uncertain. V shed 5 bases and J shed 0 bases, with 19 bases lying between them. The CDR3 has 17 amino acids. Looked up from germline, CDR1 is SEHNR and CDR2 is FQNEAQ (reference sequence). CDR3 loop: CASSPTRGRTMNTEAFF. The CDR3 nucleotides read TGTGCCAGCAGCCCCACGCGGGGTCGGACGATGAACACTGAAGCTTTCTTT. The entire variable domain, with the rest obtained from reference TRBV7-9 and TRBJ1-1, is as follows: DTGVSQNPRHKITKRGQNVTFRCDPISEHNRLYWYRQTLGQGPEFLTYFQNEAQLEKSRLLSDRFSAERPKGSFSTLEIQRTEQGDSAMYLCASSPTRGRTMNTEAFFGQGTRLTVV.

V is TRBV19 and J is TRBJ2-2, with 9 bases fitting TRBD1. This CDR3 comprises 16 residues. V was clipped by 6 bases and J by 1 base; unmatched bases: 6. Germline V gives CDR1 LNHDA, CDR2 SQIVND (reference sequence). CDR3 nucleotide sequence: TGTGCCAGTAGCCGACCGGGACAGGGGAACACCGGGGAGCTGTTTTTT. Amino acids: CASSRPGQGNTGELFF. Full variable domain (outside the CDR3, taken from reference TRBV19 and TRBJ2-2): DGGITQSPKYLFRKEGQNVTLSCEQNLNHDAMYWYRQDPGQGLRLIYYSQIVNDFQKGDIAEGYSVSREKKESFPLTVTSAQKNPTAFYLCASSRPGQGNTGELFFGEGSRLTVL.

The chain uses TRBV19 and TRBJ2-3; the D gene is possibly TRBD2 (6 bases). The germline gives CDR1 LNHDA, CDR2 SQIVND (reference sequence). The CDR3 runs 15 residues. The ends were cut back, 3 bases at V and 4 bases at J, with 14 bases in the middle. This CDR3 is CASSIGGIGADTQYF. The CDR3 region has the DNA TGTGCCAGTAGTATCGGCGGGATTGGCGCAGATACGCAGTATTTT.

V and J are TRBV12-3 or TRBV12-4 and TRBJ1-5, with D possibly TRBD1 on 6 matching bases. There are 13 residues in the CDR3. The V end lost 4 bases, the J end lost 4 bases, and 8 bases lay between the germline ends. The CDR3 DNA reads as TGTGCCAGCAGTTCGCAGGGGAATCAGCCCCAGCATTTT. Its translation: CASSSQGNQPQHF.

The chain recombines TRBV5-8 with TRBJ2-5, with 8 bases identical to TRBD1. V gave up 4 bases and J gave up 5 bases; unmatched junction bases: 7. In germline, CDR1 is SGHTS, CDR2 YDEGEE. The CDR3 covers 14 residues. The CDR3 region has the DNA TGTGCCAGCAGCCTGGCAGGGGGCGCGGAGACCCAGTACTTC. Translating gives CASSLAGGAETQYF. The entire variable domain, with the rest obtained from reference TRBV5-8 and TRBJ2-5, is as follows: EAGVTQSPTHLIKTRGQQATLRCSPISGHTSVYWYQQALGLGLQFLLWYDEGEERNRGNFPPRFSGRQFPNYSSELNVNALELEDSALYLCASSLAGGAETQYFGPGTRLLVL.

This chain uses TRBV6-5 with TRBJ2-2, with D maybe TRBD2 (5 bases). The CDR3 loop spans 14 amino acids. Germline loops: CDR1 MNHEY, CDR2 SVGAGI. Trimming pared 6 bases from V and 4 bases from J, leaving 12 bases between. This chain's CDR3 is CASRVAWGTGELFF. The CDR3 nucleotides read TGTGCCAGCAGGGTAGCGTGGGGCACCGGGGAGCTGTTTTTT.

The chain links TRBV6-1 to TRBJ1-6, with D tentatively TRBD1 (6 bases). Germline V lookup: CDR1 MNHNS, CDR2 SASEGT. Deletions cut 2 bases from V and 10 bases from J, with 15 bases between. The length of the CDR3 is 15 residues. This CDR3 reads CASSEMVQGNSPLHF. The CDR3 nucleotides are TGTGCCAGCAGTGAAATGGTACAGGGAAACTCACCCCTCCACTTT.